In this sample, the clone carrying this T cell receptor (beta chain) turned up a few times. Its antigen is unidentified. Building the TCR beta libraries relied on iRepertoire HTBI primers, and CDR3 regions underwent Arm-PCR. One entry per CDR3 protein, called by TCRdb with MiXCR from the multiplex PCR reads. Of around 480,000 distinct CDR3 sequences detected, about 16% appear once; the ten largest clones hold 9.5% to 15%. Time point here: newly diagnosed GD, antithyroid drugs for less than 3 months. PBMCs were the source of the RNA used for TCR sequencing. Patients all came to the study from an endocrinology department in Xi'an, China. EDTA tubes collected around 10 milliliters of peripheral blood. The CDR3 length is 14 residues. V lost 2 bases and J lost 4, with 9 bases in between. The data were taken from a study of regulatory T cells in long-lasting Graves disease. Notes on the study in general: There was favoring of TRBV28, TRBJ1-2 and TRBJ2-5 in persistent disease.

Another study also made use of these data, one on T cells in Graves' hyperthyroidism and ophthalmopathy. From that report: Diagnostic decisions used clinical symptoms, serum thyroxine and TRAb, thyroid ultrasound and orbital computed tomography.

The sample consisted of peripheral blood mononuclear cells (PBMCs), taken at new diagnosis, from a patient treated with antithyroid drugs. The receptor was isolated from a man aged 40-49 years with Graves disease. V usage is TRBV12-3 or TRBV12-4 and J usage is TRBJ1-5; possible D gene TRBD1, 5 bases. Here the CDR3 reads CASSLWGWNQPQHF. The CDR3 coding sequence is TGTGCCAGCAGTTTATGGGGGTGGAATCAGCCCCAGCATTTT.